This record covers a single T cell receptor (beta chain). Its cognate antigen is unknown. This record comes from a study of T cell responses to AZD1222 COVID-19 vaccine. Study observations and caveats: Repertoire sampling was restricted to post-peak T cell response timepoints. Once two AZD1222 doses were given, Spike-specific TCR breadth and depth went up. Baseline seropositives among AZD1222 recipients totaled only 5 to 7.

This CDR3 is built from 13 residues. V shed 4 bases, J shed 4 bases, and the junction held 2 bases outside the gene matches. Germline V gene data show CDR1 as LNHDA and CDR2 as SQIVND (reference sequence). Clones were read by immunoSEQ multiplex PCR, and TCRdb kept only the in-frame ones, dropping some. Of around 90,000 clones in the sample, 65% to 90% were seen once. The sample in question was peripheral blood, obtained on day 0 of AZD1222 vaccination. The source is an adult in good health. The chain couples TRBV19 to TRBJ2-7; 9 bases line up with TRBD1. The CDR3 here is CASSTGQGYEQYF. CDR3 DNA: TGTGCCAGTAGTACGGGACAGGGTTACGAGCAGTACTTC.